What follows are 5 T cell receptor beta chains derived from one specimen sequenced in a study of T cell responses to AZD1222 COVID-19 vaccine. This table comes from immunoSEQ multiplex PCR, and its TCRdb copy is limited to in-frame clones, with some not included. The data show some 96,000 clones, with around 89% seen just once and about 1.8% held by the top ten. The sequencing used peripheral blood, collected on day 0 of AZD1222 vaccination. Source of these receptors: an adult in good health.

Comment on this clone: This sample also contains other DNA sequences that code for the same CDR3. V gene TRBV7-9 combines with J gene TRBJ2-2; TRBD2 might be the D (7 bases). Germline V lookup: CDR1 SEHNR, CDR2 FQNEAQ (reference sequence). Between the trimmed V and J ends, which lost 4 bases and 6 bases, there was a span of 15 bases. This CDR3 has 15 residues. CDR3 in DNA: TGTGCCAGCAGCTCGACAAGGGGGGGTGCCGGGGAGCTGTTTTTT. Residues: CASSSTRGGAGELFF.

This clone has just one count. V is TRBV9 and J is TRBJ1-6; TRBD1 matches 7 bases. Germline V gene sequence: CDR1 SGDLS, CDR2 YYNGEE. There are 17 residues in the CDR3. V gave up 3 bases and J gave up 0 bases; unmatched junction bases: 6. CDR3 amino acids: CASSAQGVGSYNSPLHF. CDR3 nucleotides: TGTGCCAGCAGCGCCCAGGGGGTTGGCTCCTATAATTCACCCCTCCACTTT.

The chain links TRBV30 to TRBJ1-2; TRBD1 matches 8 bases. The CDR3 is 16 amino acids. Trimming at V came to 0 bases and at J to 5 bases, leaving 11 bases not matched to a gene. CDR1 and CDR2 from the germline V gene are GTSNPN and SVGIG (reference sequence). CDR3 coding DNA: TGTGCCTGGAGTGTACTTAAACGGGACAGGTCATATGGCTACACCTTC. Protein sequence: CAWSVLKRDRSYGYTF.

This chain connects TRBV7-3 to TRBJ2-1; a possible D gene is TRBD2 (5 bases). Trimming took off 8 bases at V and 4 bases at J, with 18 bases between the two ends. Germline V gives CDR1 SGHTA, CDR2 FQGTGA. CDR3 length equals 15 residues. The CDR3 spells CASQGWVGEYNEQFF. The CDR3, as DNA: TGTGCCAGCCAAGGTTGGGTGGGAGAATACAATGAGCAGTTCTTC.

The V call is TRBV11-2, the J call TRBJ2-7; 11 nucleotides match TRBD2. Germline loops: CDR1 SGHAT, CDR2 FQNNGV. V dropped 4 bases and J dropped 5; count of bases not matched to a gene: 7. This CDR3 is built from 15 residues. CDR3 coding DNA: TGTGCCAGCAGCTCGACTAGCGGGACCCTCCACGAGCAGTACTTC. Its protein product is CASSSTSGTLHEQYF.